These 32 T cell receptor beta chains were all obtained from the same sample, sequenced in a study of cytomegalovirus exposure and HLA in healthy donors. Sequencing was performed with immunoSEQ multiplex PCR; in TCRdb, only in-frame clones are kept and a portion is missing. The profile shows about 240,000 clones, around 86% of them singletons. The sample was PBMCs. All receptors come from a woman aged 30 to 39 in good health and CMV-seropositive.

J is TRBJ2-5 and V is TRBV4-1; 7 positions agree with TRBD1. This CDR3 has 16 residues. CDR1 is MGHRA, CDR2 YSYEKL, per germline. V lost 4 bases and J lost 1; bases outside the gene matches: 9. The CDR3 sequence is CASSPEGDSFQETQYF. CDR3 coding DNA: TGCGCCAGCAGCCCCGAGGGGGACAGCTTCCAAGAGACCCAGTACTTC.

The V and J genes are TRBV6-5 and TRBJ1-2; 8 bases are shared with TRBD1. Germline V gene lookup returns CDR1 MNHEY and CDR2 SVGAGI. Germline trimming cut 5 bases from V and 9 bases from J; bases unmatched to any gene: 5. This CDR3 has 12 amino acids. For the CDR3, the DNA is TGTGCCAGCAGTCTTACAGGGGGGAGCTACACCTTC. Protein product: CASSLTGGSYTF.

The chain couples TRBV5-1 to TRBJ2-2, with 12 bases lining up with TRBD2. With 4 bases clipped from V and 10 bases from J, the junction kept 8 bases outside the gene matches. The CDR3 extends over 15 amino acids. Germline assignment: CDR1 SGHRS and CDR2 YFSETQ. The CDR3 bases are TGCGCCAGCAGCCCAACGACTAGCGGGAGCCTGGAGCTGTTTTTT. Translating it yields CASSPTTSGSLELFF.

The chain is built from TRBV5-4 and TRBJ2-1; the match to TRBD2 covers 12 bases. Germline lookup yields CDR1 SGHNT and CDR2 YYREEE (reference sequence). The junction had 1 base not matched to a gene; V was cut back by 7 bases and J by 5 bases. This CDR3 region has 13 residues. The CDR3 is CASGLAGHNEQFF. CDR3 nucleotide sequence: TGTGCCAGCGGACTAGCGGGACACAATGAGCAGTTCTTC.

The CDR3 DNA is TGTGCCAGCAGCCCTCAGGGGTTCTGGGAGCAGTACTTC. Encoded protein: CASSPQGFWEQYF. The chain joins TRBV7-9 to TRBJ2-7, with D possibly TRBD1 on 6 matching bases. The germline V and J ends were trimmed by 5 bases and 7 bases, with 15 bases remaining between them. Per the germline V gene, CDR1 is SEHNR and CDR2 is FQNEAQ (reference sequence). The CDR3 has 13 amino acids.

The chain is built from TRBV5-1 and TRBJ2-3; D is possibly TRBD2 (6 bases). Germline V CDR1 and CDR2: SGHRS, YFSETQ. The V gene lost 0 bases and the J gene lost 4 bases, with 12 bases spanning the gap. This CDR3 contains 15 residues. CDR3 protein: CASSLEGTGADTQYF. The CDR3 bases are TGCGCCAGCAGCTTGGAAGGGACTGGCGCAGATACGCAGTATTTT.

The J gene is TRBJ1-1, the V gene TRBV5-6; 7 bases fit TRBD1. Germline V gives CDR1 SGHDT, CDR2 YYEEEE. The CDR3 loop spans 14 amino acids. V dropped 3 bases and J dropped 5; count of bases not matched to a gene: 7. CDR3 loop: CASSWDSAGTEAFF. The CDR3, as DNA: TGTGCCAGCAGCTGGGACAGCGCGGGGACTGAAGCTTTCTTT. The entire variable domain, with the rest obtained from reference TRBV5-6 and TRBJ1-1, is as follows: DAGVTQSPTHLIKTRGQQVTLRCSPKSGHDTVSWYQQALGQGPQFIFQYYEEEERQRGNFPDRFSGHQFPNYSSELNVNALLLGDSALYLCASSWDSAGTEAFFGQGTRLTVV.

This sequence joins TRBV5-1 and TRBJ1-2, with 10 bases fitting TRBD1. The CDR3 length is 15 residues. Germline V gene data show CDR1 as SGHRS and CDR2 as YFSETQ. With 0 bases clipped from V and 6 bases from J, the junction kept 5 bases outside the gene matches. In DNA form, the CDR3 reads TGCGCCAGCAGCTTGGTGGGACAGGGGAGGGATGGCTACACCTTC. Translating it yields CASSLVGQGRDGYTF.

This chain joins TRBV7-9 and TRBJ1-4; D remains ambiguous. From germline, CDR1 is SEHNR and CDR2 FQNEAQ (reference sequence). This CDR3 contains 11 residues. Trimming shortened V by 6 bases and J by 10 bases, and 9 bases separated the two germline ends. In DNA form, the CDR3 reads TGTGCCAGCAGAAGGGAGGGAAAACTGTTTTTT. Protein: CASRREGKLFF. Based on the CDR3 plus reference TRBV7-9 and TRBJ1-4, the full variable domain is DTGVSQNPRHKITKRGQNVTFRCDPISEHNRLYWYRQTLGQGPEFLTYFQNEAQLEKSRLLSDRFSAERPKGSFSTLEIQRTEQGDSAMYLCASRREGKLFFGSGTQLSVL.

The chain links TRBV6-6 to TRBJ2-7; no definite D call. Germline CDR1 and CDR2: MNHNY and SVGAGI (reference sequence). Trimming took off 3 bases at V and 0 bases at J, with 9 bases between the two ends. This CDR3 is 14 amino acids long. CDR3 loop: CASSYLTGSYEQYF. The CDR3 nucleotides are TGTGCCAGCAGTTATCTAACGGGCTCCTACGAGCAGTACTTC.

The chain joins TRBV7-9 to TRBJ2-3; maybe TRBD1 (6 bases). Trimming took 6 bases from V and 0 from J, leaving 13 bases between them. The germline CDR1 and CDR2 sequences are SEHNR and FQNEAQ (reference sequence). This CDR3 comprises 15 residues. CDR3 nucleotide sequence: TGTGCCAGCAGTCCCTTGGGGGCGAGCACAGATACGCAGTATTTT. Translating it yields CASSPLGASTDTQYF. The variable domain in full, with the rest retrieved from reference TRBV7-9 and TRBJ2-3, is DTGVSQNPRHKITKRGQNVTFRCDPISEHNRLYWYRQTLGQGPEFLTYFQNEAQLEKSRLLSDRFSAERPKGSFSTLEIQRTEQGDSAMYLCASSPLGASTDTQYFGPGTRLTVL.

J is TRBJ2-7 and V is TRBV7-9; the match to TRBD1 covers 7 bases. This CDR3 contains 18 residues. The V gene end was trimmed by 3 bases and the J gene end by 3 bases; junction bases not matched to a gene: 17. Germline values: CDR1 SEHNR, CDR2 FQNEAQ (reference sequence). The CDR3 DNA follows: TGTGCCAGCAGCTTGGCGAGATTCTCGGGACAGACCGACTACGAGCAGTACTTC. It yields the protein CASSLARFSGQTDYEQYF.

J is TRBJ1-5 and V is TRBV28; perhaps TRBD1 as D (5 bases). V gave up 3 bases and J gave up 0 bases, with 9 bases separating them. In germline, CDR1 is MDHEN, CDR2 SYDVKM. This CDR3 comprises 15 residues. The CDR3, as DNA: TGTGCCAGCAGTTTTGGGGGGGTTAGCAATCAGCCCCAGCATTTT. Protein product: CASSFGGVSNQPQHF.

The chain joins TRBV10-1 to TRBJ1-1; D possibly corresponds to TRBD1 (5 bases). Germline values: CDR1 WNHNN, CDR2 SYGVQD (reference sequence). This CDR3 spans 12 amino acids. The CDR3 protein is CGGGGVNTEAFF. The CDR3 DNA sequence: TGCGGAGGCGGGGGGGTGAACACTGAAGCTTTCTTT.

The chain recombines TRBV7-9 with TRBJ1-2, with 7 bases aligning to TRBD1. Germline V gene data show CDR1 as SEHNR and CDR2 as FQNEAQ (reference sequence). The CDR3 consists of 13 residues. The ends lost 5 bases at V and 8 bases at J; junction bases unmatched: 8. The CDR3 loop reads CASSQDRFDGYTF. DNA of the CDR3: TGTGCCAGCAGCCAGGACAGGTTTGACGGCTACACCTTC.

The V call is TRBV6-1, the J call TRBJ2-7, with 8 bases matching TRBD1. CDR3 size: 15 residues. Losses at the gene ends were 7 bases for V and 2 bases for J; bases not matched to a gene: 10. Germline CDR1 reads MNHNS; CDR2 reads SASEGT. CDR3 region: CASTTNPGQAYEQYF. The CDR3 nucleotides are TGTGCCAGCACCACCAACCCGGGACAGGCCTACGAGCAGTACTTC.

V and J are TRBV14 and TRBJ2-7, with 9 bases that match TRBD2. This CDR3 has 17 amino acids. Germline loops: CDR1 SGHDN, CDR2 FVKESK. The ends lost 0 bases at V and 6 bases at J; junction bases unmatched: 12. The CDR3 DNA reads TGTGCCAGCAGCCAAGATCGGGCTAGCGGGATTAGGGGCGAGCAGTACTTC. Protein: CASSQDRASGIRGEQYF.

The V gene is TRBV11-2, the J gene TRBJ1-1; no firm D call. The germline V and J ends were trimmed by 6 bases and 4 bases, with 21 bases remaining between them. The CDR3 is 16 amino acids. Germline V lookup: CDR1 SGHAT, CDR2 FQNNGV. The CDR3 DNA is TGTGCCAGCAGGAAGCGCGGGGTTGGTGGCGGCACTGAAGCTTTCTTT. As protein: CASRKRGVGGGTEAFF.

The rearrangement joins TRBV29-1 to TRBJ2-5; D perhaps matches TRBD1 (6 bases). Between the trimmed V and J ends, which lost 6 bases and 4 bases, there was a span of 12 bases. The CDR3 runs to 12 residues. The germline CDR1 and CDR2 sequences are SQVTM and ANQGSEA. The DNA of the CDR3 is TGCAGCGTAGCAAGGGACATAGAGACCCAGTACTTC. Translated: CSVARDIETQYF.

The chain recombines TRBV7-9 with TRBJ2-7, with D possibly being TRBD2 (5 bases). This CDR3 has 15 amino acids. Trimming stripped 1 base from V and 7 bases from J, with 17 bases between. Germline assignment: CDR1 SEHNR and CDR2 FQNEAQ (reference sequence). Here the CDR3 DNA reads TGTGCCAGCAGCTTAGTCCCGATAGCGTACCCTGAGCAGTACTTC. As protein: CASSLVPIAYPEQYF.

The CDR3 region is CSASGHAYEQYF. CDR3 DNA: TGCAGCGCTAGCGGGCATGCCTACGAGCAGTACTTC. The genes are TRBV29-1 and TRBJ2-7, with 8 bases aligning to TRBD2. V lost 7 bases, J lost 2 bases, and 4 bases stayed unmatched. Germline V lookup: CDR1 SQVTM, CDR2 ANQGSEA. This CDR3 is built from 12 residues.

The V call is TRBV19, the J call TRBJ2-7; 8 bases agree with TRBD2. From germline, CDR1 is LNHDA and CDR2 SQIVND (reference sequence). The CDR3 covers 18 residues. V dropped 3 bases and J dropped 5; count of bases not matched to a gene: 18. CDR3 DNA: TGTGCCAGTAGTATCGGAAGCGGGAGCTTAACCTGGAAGAACGAGCAGTACTTC. Residues: CASSIGSGSLTWKNEQYF.

The J gene is TRBJ2-1, the V gene TRBV9; 10 nucleotides match TRBD1. Germline CDR1 reads SGDLS; CDR2 reads YYNGEE. CDR3 length: 15 amino acids. V lost 3 bases and J lost 7; bases outside the gene matches: 7. The CDR3 reads CASSALGTGANEQFF. The CDR3 DNA is TGTGCCAGCAGCGCCCTCGGGACAGGGGCTAATGAGCAGTTCTTC.

This clone is a singleton in its sample. This rearrangement joins TRBV5-1 to TRBJ2-3; perhaps TRBD2 as D (5 bases). The CDR3 covers 14 residues. Trimming took off 4 bases at V and 2 bases at J, with 11 bases between the two ends. Germline CDR1 is SGHRS and CDR2 is YFSETQ. Here the CDR3 reads CASSPDSPTDTQYF. CDR3 DNA: TGCGCCAGCAGCCCGGACTCTCCCACAGATACGCAGTATTTT. The entire variable domain, with the rest obtained from reference TRBV5-1 and TRBJ2-3, is as follows: KAGVTQTPRYLIKTRGQQVTLSCSPISGHRSVSWYQQTPGQGLQFLFEYFSETQRNKGNFPGRFSGRQFSNSRSEMNVSTLELGDSALYLCASSPDSPTDTQYFGPGTRLTVL.

V is TRBV11-3 and J is TRBJ2-5; 8 bases align to TRBD2. Trimming at V came to 5 bases and at J to 2 bases, leaving 13 bases not matched to a gene. The CDR3 is made up of 17 amino acids. The germline gives CDR1 SGHNT, CDR2 YENEEA. CDR3 protein: CASSPAYSGIRQETQYF. CDR3 nucleotide sequence: TGTGCCAGCAGCCCCGCCTATAGCGGGATCCGACAAGAGACCCAGTACTTC.

V and J are TRBV21-1 and TRBJ2-1; the table assigns TRBD1, which was not confirmed against the DNA. TRBV21-1 is classified as a pseudogene. The CDR3 extends over 13 amino acids. The CDR3 sequence is CASSKPVYNEQFF. The CDR3 DNA sequence: TGTGCCAGCAGCAAACCAGTATACAATGAGCAGTTCTTC.

J is TRBJ1-1 and V is TRBV19, with D hard to call. The length of the CDR3 is 15 residues. Trimming stripped 3 bases from V and 4 bases from J, with 15 bases between. CDR1 is LNHDA and CDR2 is SQIVND in the germline V gene (reference sequence). The CDR3 here is CASSISGYRGTEAFF. CDR3 sequence (DNA): TGTGCCAGTAGTATTAGTGGTTACCGCGGCACTGAAGCTTTCTTT.

This chain uses TRBV15 with TRBJ2-7; 8 positions match TRBD2. Germline CDR1 reads LNHNV; CDR2 reads YYDKDF (reference sequence). V trimming: 2 bases; J trimming: 3 bases; junction bases outside the gene matches: 9. There are 16 residues in the CDR3. The CDR3 DNA follows: TGTGCCACCAGCAGAAACCCACTAGCGGTAGTCTACGAGCAGTACTTC. It encodes CATSRNPLAVVYEQYF. The full variable domain, rest sourced from reference TRBV15 and TRBJ2-7, is DAMVIQNPRYQVTQFGKPVTLSCSQTLNHNVMYWYQQKSSQAPKLLFHYYDKDFNNEADTPDNFQSRRPNTSFCFLDIRSPGLGDTAMYLCATSRNPLAVVYEQYFGPGTRLTVT.

The V gene is TRBV6-1, the J gene TRBJ2-5, with D tentatively TRBD2 (5 bases). CDR1 is MNHNS and CDR2 is SASEGT in the germline V gene. V lost 3 bases, J lost 0 bases, and 17 bases lay in between. This CDR3 contains 17 residues. The CDR3 DNA reads TGTGCCAGCAGTGACCGAAGTATAGCGCCGTACCAAGAGACCCAGTACTTC. The encoded protein is CASSDRSIAPYQETQYF.

A few counts support this clone. This sequence joins TRBV7-8 and TRBJ2-7; D perhaps matches TRBD2 (6 bases). CDR1 and CDR2 from the germline V gene are SGHVS and FQNEAQ. Trimming cost V 0 bases and J 3 bases, with 15 bases left between them. The CDR3 is made up of 16 amino acids. The CDR3 DNA reads as TGTGCCAGCAGCTTAGCGGGGGGATCAACTTACTACGAGCAGTACTTC. Translation gives CASSLAGGSTYYEQYF. Using reference TRBV7-8 and TRBJ2-7 for the parts outside the CDR3, the full variable domain is GAGVSQSPRYKVAKRGQDVALRCDPISGHVSLFWYQQALGQGPEFLTYFQNEAQLDKSGLPSDRFFAERPEGSVSTLKIQRTQQEDSAVYLCASSLAGGSTYYEQYFGPGTRLTVT.

CDR3 nucleotides: TGCGCCAGCAGTCGTCGGGAGGACTCCTACGAGCAGTACTTC. This gives the protein CASSRREDSYEQYF. This chain connects TRBV4-1 to TRBJ2-7; 7 nucleotides align to TRBD2. The CDR3 covers 14 residues. CDR1 is MGHRA, CDR2 YSYEKL, per germline. The ends lost 6 bases at V and 0 bases at J; junction bases unmatched: 5.

The CDR3 region is CAISEFGSGNQPQHF. CDR3 nucleotides: TGTGCCATCAGTGAGTTTGGGAGTGGCAATCAGCCCCAGCATTTT. The chain is built from TRBV10-3 and TRBJ1-5; D not resolved. Germline loops: CDR1 ENHRY, CDR2 SYGVKD. The CDR3 extends over 15 amino acids. V was clipped by 1 base and J by 2 bases, with 9 bases between them.